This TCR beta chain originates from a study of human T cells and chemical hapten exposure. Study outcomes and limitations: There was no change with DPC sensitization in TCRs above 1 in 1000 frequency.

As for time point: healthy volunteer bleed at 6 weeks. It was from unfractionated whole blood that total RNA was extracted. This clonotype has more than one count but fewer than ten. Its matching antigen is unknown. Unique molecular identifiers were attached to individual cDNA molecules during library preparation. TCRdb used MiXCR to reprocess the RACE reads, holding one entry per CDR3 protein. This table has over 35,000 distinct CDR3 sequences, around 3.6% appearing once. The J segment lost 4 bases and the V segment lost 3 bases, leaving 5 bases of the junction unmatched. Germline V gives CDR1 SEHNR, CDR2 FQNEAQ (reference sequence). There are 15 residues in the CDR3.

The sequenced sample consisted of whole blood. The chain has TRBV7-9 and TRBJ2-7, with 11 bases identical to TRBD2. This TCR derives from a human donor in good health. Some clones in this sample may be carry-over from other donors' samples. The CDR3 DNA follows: TGTGCCAGCAGCTTCACTAGCGGGAGAGGGTACGAGCAGTACTTC. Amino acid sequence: CASSFTSGRGYEQYF.